This T cell receptor (beta chain) was observed in a study of blood T cell repertoires in COVID-19. Per the germline V gene, CDR1 is PRHDT and CDR2 is FYEKMQ (reference sequence). Trimming at V came to 5 bases and at J to 3 bases, leaving 14 bases not matched to a gene. CDR3 size: 20 residues. This clone was detected once. Sequencing was performed with immunoSEQ multiplex PCR; in TCRdb, only in-frame clones are kept and a portion is missing. The sample lists approximately 84,000 clones, 83% occurring once. The receptor was isolated from an elderly woman with acute or convalescent COVID-19. Sequenced input: peripheral blood. The chain combines TRBV13 with TRBJ2-1; 15 bases line up with TRBD2. The CDR3 bases are TGTGCCAGCAGCCGCCTCGGACTAGCGGGAGGGGGAGCGAACTACAATGAGCAGTTCTTC. Translation gives CASSRLGLAGGGANYNEQFF.